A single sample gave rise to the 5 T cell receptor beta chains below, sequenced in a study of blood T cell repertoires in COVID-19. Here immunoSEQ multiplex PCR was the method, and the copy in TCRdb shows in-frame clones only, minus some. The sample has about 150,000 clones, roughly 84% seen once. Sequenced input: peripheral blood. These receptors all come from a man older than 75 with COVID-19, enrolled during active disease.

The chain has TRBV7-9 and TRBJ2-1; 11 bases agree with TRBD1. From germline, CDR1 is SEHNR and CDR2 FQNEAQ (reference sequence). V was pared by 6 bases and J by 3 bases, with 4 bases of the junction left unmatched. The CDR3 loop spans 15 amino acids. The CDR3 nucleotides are TGTGCCAGCAGGGTGGGACAGGGGGTCTACAATGAGCAGTTCTTC. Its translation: CASRVGQGVYNEQFF.

In nucleotides, the CDR3 is TGTGCCAGCAGCGAAAGAGGCAGCCTTAATGAAAAACTGTTTTTT. Translated, it gives CASSERGSLNEKLFF. This chain joins TRBV11-2 and TRBJ1-4, with D hard to call. CDR1 and CDR2 (germline): SGHAT, FQNNGV. This CDR3 region has 15 residues. Trimming stripped 5 bases from V and 4 bases from J, with 14 bases between.

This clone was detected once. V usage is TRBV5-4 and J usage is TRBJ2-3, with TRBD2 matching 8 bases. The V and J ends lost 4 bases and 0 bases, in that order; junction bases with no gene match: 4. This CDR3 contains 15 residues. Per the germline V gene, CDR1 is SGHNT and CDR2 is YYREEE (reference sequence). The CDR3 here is CASSGGGPSTDTQYF. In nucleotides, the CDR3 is TGTGCCAGCAGCGGCGGGGGGCCGAGCACAGATACGCAGTATTTT.

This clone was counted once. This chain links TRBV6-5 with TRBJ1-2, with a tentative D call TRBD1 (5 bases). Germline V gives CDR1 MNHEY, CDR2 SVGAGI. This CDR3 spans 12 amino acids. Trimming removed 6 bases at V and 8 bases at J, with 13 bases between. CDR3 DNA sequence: TGTGCCAGCAGCATGGATCGGGGGGGCTACACCTTC. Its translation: CASSMDRGGYTF.

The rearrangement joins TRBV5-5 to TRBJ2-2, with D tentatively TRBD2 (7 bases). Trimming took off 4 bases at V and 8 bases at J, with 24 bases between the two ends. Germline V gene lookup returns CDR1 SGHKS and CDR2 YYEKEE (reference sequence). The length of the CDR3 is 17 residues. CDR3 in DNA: TGTGCCAGCAGCCCCCTTGGGGGGGCGTCGACGTTAGGGGAGCTGTTTTTT. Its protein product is CASSPLGGASTLGELFF.